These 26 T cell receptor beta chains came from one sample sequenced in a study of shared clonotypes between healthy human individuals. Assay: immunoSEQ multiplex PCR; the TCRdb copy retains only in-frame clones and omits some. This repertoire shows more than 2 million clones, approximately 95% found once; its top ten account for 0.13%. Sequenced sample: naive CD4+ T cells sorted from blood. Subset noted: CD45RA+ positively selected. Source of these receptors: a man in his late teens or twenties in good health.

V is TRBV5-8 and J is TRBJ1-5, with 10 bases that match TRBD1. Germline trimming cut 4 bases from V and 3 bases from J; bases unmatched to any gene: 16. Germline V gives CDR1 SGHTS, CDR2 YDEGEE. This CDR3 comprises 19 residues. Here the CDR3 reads CASSLYPGTGVGDNQPQHF. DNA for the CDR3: TGTGCCAGCAGCCTTTACCCCGGGACAGGGGTAGGGGACAATCAGCCCCAGCATTTT.

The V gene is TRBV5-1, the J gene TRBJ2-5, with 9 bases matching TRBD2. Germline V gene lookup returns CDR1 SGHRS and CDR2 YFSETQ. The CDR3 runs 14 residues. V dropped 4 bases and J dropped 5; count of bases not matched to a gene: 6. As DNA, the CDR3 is TGCGCCAGCAGCCGTAGCGGGGGAGTGGAGACCCAGTACTTC. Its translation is CASSRSGGVETQYF.

The CDR3, as DNA: TGTGCCAGCAGCCAGGGACAGGGGCGAATGAACACTGAAGCTTTCTTT. Translation: CASSQGQGRMNTEAFF. The J gene is TRBJ1-1, the V gene TRBV5-4; 10 bases align to TRBD1. After removal of 4 bases from V and 0 bases from J, the junction contained 6 bases not matched to a gene. Germline V lookup: CDR1 SGHNT, CDR2 YYREEE (reference sequence). This CDR3 region has 16 residues.

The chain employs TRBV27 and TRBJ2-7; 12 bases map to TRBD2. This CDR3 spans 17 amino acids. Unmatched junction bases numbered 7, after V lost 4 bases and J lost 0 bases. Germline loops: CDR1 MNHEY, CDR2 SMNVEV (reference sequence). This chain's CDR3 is CASSSELAGGRSYEQYF. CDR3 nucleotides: TGTGCCAGCAGTTCGGAACTAGCGGGAGGCCGCTCCTACGAGCAGTACTTC.

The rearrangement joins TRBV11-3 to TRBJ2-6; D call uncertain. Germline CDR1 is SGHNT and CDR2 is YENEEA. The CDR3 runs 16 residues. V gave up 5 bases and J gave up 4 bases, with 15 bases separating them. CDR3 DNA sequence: TGTGCCAGCAGCCCTAGAACGATTCCAGGGGCCAACGTCCTGACTTTC. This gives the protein CASSPRTIPGANVLTF.

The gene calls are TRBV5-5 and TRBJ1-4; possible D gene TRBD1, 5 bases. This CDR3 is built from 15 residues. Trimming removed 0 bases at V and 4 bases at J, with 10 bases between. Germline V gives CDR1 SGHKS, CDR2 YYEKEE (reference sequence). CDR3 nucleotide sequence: TGTGCCAGCAGCTTGGACAGGACGGGTAATGAAAAACTGTTTTTT. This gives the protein CASSLDRTGNEKLFF.

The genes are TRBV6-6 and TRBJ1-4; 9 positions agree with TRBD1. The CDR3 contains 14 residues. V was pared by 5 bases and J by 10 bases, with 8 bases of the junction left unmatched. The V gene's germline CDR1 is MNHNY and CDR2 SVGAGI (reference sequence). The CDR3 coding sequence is TGTGCCAGCAGTCGGACAGGGGCGGGTGGAAAACTGTTTTTT. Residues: CASSRTGAGGKLFF.

The CDR3 sequence: CASSPVGLDRGSGELFF. In DNA form, the CDR3 reads TGCGCCAGCAGCCCGGTGGGATTAGACAGGGGGTCCGGGGAGCTGTTTTTT. The chain is built from TRBV4-3 and TRBJ2-2, with 9 bases that match TRBD1. V trimming: 4 bases; J trimming: 6 bases; junction bases outside the gene matches: 12. The germline CDR1 and CDR2 sequences are LGHNA and YSLEER. The length of the CDR3 is 17 residues.

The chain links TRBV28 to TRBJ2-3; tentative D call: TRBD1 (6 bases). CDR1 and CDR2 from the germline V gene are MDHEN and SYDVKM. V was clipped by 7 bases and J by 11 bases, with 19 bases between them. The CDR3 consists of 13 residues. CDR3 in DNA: TGTGCCAGCACCGAACCCCAGGGGATAAAGCAGTATTTT. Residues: CASTEPQGIKQYF.

CDR3 sequence (DNA): TGTGCCAGCAGCTTTTCAGGCAATTCACCCCTCCACTTT. Protein sequence: CASSFSGNSPLHF. V usage is TRBV11-3 and J usage is TRBJ1-6; D uncertain. CDR1 and CDR2 (germline): SGHNT, YENEEA. Trimming shortened V by 3 bases and J by 7 bases, and 7 bases separated the two germline ends. The CDR3 length is 13 residues. The full variable domain, rest sourced from reference TRBV11-3 and TRBJ1-6, is EAGVVQSPRYKIIEKKQPVAFWCNPISGHNTLYWYLQNLGQGPELLIRYENEEAVDDSQLPKDRFSAERLKGVDSTLKIQPAELGDSAVYLCASSFSGNSPLHFGNGTRLTVT.

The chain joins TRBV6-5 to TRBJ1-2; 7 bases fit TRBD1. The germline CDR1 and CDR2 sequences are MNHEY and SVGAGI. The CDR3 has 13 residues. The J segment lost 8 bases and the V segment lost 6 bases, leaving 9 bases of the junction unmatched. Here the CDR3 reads CASSPTGLIGYTF. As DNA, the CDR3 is TGTGCCAGCAGCCCGACAGGGCTCATCGGCTACACCTTC.

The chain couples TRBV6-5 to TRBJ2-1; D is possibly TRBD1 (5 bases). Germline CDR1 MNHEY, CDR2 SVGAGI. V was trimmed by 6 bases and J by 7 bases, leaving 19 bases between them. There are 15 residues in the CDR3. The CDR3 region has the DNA TGTGCCAGCAGGGGCGACAGCTTGGGATTTAATGAGCAGTTCTTC. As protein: CASRGDSLGFNEQFF.

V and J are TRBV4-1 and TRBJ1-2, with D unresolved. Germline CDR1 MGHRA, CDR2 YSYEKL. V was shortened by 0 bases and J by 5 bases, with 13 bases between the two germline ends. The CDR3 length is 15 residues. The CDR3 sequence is CASSQEGGTIYGYTF. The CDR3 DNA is TGCGCCAGCAGCCAAGAAGGCGGAACCATATATGGCTACACCTTC.

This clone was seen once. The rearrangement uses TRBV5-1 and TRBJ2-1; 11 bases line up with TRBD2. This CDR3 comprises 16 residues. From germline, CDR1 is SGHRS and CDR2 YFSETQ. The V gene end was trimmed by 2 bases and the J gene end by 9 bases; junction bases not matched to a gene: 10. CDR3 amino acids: CASSFRTSGSIGEQFF. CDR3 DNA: TGCGCCAGCAGCTTTAGAACTAGCGGGAGTATTGGTGAGCAGTTCTTC.

The CDR3 sequence: CASSRDAGLRSPLHF. CDR3 DNA sequence: TGTGCCAGCAGTCGGGACGCAGGGCTCCGATCACCCCTCCACTTT. The chain couples TRBV6-6 to TRBJ1-6, with D tentatively TRBD1 (5 bases). CDR1 is MNHNY, CDR2 SVGAGI, per germline (reference sequence). V was shortened by 5 bases and J by 10 bases, with 18 bases between the two germline ends. This CDR3 comprises 15 residues.

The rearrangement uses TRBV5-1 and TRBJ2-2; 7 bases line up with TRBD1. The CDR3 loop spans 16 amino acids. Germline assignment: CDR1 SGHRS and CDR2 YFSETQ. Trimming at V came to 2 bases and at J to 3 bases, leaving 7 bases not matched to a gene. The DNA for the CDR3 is TGCGCCAGCAGCTTTACCGGGACAGAGGACACCGGGGAGCTGTTTTTT. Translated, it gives CASSFTGTEDTGELFF.

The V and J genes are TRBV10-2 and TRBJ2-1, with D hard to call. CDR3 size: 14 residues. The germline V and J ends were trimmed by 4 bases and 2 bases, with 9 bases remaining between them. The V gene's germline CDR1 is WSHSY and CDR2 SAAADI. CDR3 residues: CASSVEATYNEQFF. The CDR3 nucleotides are TGCGCCAGCAGTGTCGAGGCCACCTACAATGAGCAGTTCTTC.

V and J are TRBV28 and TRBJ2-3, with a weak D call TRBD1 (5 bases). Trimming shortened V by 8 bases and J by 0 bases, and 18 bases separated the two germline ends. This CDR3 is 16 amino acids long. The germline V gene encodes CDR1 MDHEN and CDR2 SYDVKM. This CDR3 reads CASGGRKGNSTDTQYF. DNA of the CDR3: TGTGCCAGCGGCGGACGGAAGGGGAATAGCACAGATACGCAGTATTTT.

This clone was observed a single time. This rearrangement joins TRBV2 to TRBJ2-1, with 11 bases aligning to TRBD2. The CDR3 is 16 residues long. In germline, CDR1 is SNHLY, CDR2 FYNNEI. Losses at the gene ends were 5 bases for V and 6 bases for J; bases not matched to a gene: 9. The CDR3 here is CASSHLTSGKFNEQFF. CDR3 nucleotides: TGTGCCAGCAGTCACTTGACTAGCGGGAAGTTCAATGAGCAGTTCTTC.

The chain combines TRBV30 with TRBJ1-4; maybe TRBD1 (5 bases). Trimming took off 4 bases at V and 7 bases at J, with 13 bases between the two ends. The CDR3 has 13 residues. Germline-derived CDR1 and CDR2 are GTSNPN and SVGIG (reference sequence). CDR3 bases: TGTGCCTGGACAGGGAAAGACGGTGAAAAACTGTTTTTT. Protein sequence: CAWTGKDGEKLFF.

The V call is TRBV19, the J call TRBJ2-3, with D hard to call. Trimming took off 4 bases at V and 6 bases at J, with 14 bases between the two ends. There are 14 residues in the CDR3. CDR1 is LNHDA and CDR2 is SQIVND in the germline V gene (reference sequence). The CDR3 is CASSTGPPRDTQYF. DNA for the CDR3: TGTGCCAGTAGTACTGGACCCCCTCGGGATACGCAGTATTTT.

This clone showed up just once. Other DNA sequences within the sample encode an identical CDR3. The chain's CDR3 is CASSFVSSYEQYF. The CDR3 DNA reads TGTGCCAGCAGCTTCGTGAGCTCCTACGAGCAGTACTTC. This sequence joins TRBV5-6 and TRBJ2-7, with D unclear. The CDR3 is made up of 13 amino acids. Per the germline V gene, CDR1 is SGHDT and CDR2 is YYEEEE. V gave up 2 bases and J gave up 0 bases, with 6 bases separating them.

The chain's CDR3 is CASSQDPGLAGMRYEQYF. In DNA, the CDR3 is TGCGCCAGCAGCCAAGATCCCGGACTAGCGGGTATGAGGTACGAGCAGTACTTC. The J gene is TRBJ2-7, the V gene TRBV4-3; 11 bases are a match to TRBD2. This CDR3 is 18 amino acids long. Germline V gives CDR1 LGHNA, CDR2 YSLEER. V gave up 0 bases and J gave up 4 bases; unmatched junction bases: 11.

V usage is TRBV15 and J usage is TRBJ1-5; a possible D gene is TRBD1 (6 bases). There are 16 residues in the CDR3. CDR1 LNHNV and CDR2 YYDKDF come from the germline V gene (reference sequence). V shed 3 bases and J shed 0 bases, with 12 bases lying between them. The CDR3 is CATSREGQLSNQPQHF. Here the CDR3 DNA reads TGTGCCACCAGCAGGGAGGGACAACTTAGCAATCAGCCCCAGCATTTT.

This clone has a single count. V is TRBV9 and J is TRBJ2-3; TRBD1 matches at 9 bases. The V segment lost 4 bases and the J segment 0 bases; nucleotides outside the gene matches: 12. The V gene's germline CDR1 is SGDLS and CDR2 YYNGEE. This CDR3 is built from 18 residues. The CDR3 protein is CASSLTGGVTPSTDTQYF. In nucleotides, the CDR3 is TGTGCCAGCAGCCTTACAGGGGGCGTAACTCCTAGCACAGATACGCAGTATTTT.

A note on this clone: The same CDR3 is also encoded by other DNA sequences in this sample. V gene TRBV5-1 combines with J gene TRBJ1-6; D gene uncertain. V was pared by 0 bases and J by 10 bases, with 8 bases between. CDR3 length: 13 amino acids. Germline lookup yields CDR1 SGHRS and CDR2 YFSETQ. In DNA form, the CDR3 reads TGCGCCAGCAGCTTGGCGGGCCGGTCACCCCTCCACTTT. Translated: CASSLAGRSPLHF.